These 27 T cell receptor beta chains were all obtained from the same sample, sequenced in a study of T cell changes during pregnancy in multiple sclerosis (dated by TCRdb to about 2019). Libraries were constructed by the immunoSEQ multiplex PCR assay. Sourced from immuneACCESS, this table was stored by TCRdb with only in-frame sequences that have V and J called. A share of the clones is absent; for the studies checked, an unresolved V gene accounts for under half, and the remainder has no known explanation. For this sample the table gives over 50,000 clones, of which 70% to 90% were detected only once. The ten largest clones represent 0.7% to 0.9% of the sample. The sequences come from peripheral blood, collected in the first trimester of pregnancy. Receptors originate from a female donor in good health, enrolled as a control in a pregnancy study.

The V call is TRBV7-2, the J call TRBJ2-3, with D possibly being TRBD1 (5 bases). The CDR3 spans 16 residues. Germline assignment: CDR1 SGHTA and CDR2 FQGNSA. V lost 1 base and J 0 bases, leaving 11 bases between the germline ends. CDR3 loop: CASSLVGDSSTDTQYF. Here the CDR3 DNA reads TGTGCCAGCAGCTTAGTTGGTGACAGCAGCACAGATACGCAGTATTTT.

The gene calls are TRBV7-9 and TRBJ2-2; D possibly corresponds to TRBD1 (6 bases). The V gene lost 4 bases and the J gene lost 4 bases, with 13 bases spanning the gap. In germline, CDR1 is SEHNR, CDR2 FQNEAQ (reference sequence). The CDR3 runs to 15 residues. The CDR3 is CASSSTGWRTGELFF. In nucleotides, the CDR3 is TGTGCCAGCAGCTCTACAGGGTGGCGCACCGGGGAGCTGTTTTTT.

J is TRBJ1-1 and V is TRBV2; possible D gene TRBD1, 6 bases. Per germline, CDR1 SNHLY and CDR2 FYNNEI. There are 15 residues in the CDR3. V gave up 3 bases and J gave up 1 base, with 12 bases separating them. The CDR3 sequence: CASSDSGVQNTEAFF. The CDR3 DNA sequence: TGTGCCAGCAGTGACTCAGGGGTCCAGAACACTGAAGCTTTCTTT.

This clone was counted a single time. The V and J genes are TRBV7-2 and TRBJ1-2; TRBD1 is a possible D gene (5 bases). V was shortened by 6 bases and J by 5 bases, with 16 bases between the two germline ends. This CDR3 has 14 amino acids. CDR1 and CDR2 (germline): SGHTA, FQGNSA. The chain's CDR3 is CASREAGPAYGYTF. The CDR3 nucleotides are TGTGCCAGCAGGGAGGCGGGACCCGCATATGGCTACACCTTC. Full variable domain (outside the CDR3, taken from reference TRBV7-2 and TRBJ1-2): GAGVSQSPSNKVTEKGKDVELRCDPISGHTALYWYRQSLGQGLEFLIYFQGNSAPDKSGLPSDRFSAERTGGSVSTLTIQRTQQEDSAVYLCASREAGPAYGYTFGSGTRLTVV.

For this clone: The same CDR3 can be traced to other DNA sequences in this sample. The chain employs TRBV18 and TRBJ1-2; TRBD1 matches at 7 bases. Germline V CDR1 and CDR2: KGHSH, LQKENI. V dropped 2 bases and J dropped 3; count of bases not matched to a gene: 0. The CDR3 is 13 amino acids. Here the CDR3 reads CASSPGTDYGYTF. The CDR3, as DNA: TGTGCCAGCTCACCAGGGACAGACTATGGCTACACCTTC.

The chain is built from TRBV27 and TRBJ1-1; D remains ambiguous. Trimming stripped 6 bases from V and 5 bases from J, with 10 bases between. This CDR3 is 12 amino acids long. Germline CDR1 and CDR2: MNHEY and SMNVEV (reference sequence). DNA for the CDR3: TGTGCCAGCAGCCCGGGTGGGACTGAAGCTTTCTTT. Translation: CASSPGGTEAFF.

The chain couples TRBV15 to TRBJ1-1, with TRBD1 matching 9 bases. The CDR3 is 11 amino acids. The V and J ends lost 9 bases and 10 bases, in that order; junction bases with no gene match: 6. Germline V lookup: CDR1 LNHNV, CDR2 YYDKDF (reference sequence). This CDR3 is CATEGTGRAFF. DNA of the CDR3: TGTGCCACGGAAGGGACAGGGAGAGCTTTCTTT. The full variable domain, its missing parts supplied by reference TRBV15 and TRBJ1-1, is DAMVIQNPRYQVTQFGKPVTLSCSQTLNHNVMYWYQQKSSQAPKLLFHYYDKDFNNEADTPDNFQSRRPNTSFCFLDIRSPGLGDTAMYLCATEGTGRAFFGQGTRLTVV.

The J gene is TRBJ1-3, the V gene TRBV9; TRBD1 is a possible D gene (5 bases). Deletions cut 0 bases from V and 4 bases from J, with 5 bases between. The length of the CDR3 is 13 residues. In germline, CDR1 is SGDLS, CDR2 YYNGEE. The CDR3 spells CASSVEGGNTIYF. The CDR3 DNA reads TGTGCCAGCAGCGTAGAGGGGGGAAACACCATATATTTT.

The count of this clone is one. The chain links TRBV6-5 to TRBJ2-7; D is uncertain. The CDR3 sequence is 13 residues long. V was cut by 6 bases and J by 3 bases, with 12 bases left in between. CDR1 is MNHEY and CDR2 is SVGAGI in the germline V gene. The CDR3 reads CASRGREYYEQYF. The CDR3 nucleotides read TGTGCCAGCAGGGGCAGAGAATACTACGAGCAGTACTTC.

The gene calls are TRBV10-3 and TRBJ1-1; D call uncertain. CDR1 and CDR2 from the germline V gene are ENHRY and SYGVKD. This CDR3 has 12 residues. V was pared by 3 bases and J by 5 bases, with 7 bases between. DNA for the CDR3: TGTGCCATCAGTGATCGGGTAACTGAAGCTTTCTTT. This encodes CAISDRVTEAFF.

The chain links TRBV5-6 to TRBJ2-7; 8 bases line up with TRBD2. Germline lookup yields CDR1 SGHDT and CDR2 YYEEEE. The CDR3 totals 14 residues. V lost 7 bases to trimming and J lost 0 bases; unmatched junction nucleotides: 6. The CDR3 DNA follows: TGTGCCAGCTCGGCGGGGGGCTTCTCCTACGAGCAGTACTTC. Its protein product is CASSAGGFSYEQYF.

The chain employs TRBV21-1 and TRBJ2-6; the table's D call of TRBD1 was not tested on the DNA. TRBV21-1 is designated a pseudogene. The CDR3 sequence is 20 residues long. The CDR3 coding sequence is TGTGCCAGCAGCACAGAAACAGGGGCCGCCGGGTCCCCTGGGGCCAACGTCCTGACTTTC. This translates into CASSTETGAAGSPGANVLTF.

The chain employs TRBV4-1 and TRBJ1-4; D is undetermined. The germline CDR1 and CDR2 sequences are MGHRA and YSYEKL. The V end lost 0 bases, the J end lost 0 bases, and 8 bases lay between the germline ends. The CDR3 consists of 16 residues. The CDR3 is CASSQDSGATNEKLFF. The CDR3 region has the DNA TGCGCCAGCAGCCAAGATTCGGGTGCAACTAATGAAAAACTGTTTTTT.

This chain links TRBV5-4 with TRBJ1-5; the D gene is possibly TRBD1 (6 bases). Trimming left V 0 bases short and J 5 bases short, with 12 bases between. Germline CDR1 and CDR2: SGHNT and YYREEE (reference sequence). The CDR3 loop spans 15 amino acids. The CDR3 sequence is CASSLGQASDQPQHF. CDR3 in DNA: TGTGCCAGCAGCTTGGGACAGGCCTCCGATCAGCCCCAGCATTTT.

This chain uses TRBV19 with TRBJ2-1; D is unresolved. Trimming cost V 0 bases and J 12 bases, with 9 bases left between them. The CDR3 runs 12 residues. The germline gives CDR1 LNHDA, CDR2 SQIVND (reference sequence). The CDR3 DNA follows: TGTGCCAGTAGTATAGATCCTGAGTCGCAGTTCTTC. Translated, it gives CASSIDPESQFF.

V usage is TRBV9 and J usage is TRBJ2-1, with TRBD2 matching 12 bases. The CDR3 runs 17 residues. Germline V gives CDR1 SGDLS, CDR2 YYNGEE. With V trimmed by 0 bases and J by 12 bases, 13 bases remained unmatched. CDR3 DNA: TGTGCCAGCAGCGTAGCTAGCGGGGGGGCCCACGCCGCCTCGCAGTTCTTC. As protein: CASSVASGGAHAASQFF.

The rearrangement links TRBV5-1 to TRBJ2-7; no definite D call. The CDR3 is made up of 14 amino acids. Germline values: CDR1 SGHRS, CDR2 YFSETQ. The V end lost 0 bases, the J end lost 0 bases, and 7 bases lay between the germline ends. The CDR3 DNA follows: TGCGCCAGCAGCTTGGAATCCAACTCCTACGAGCAGTACTTC. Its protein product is CASSLESNSYEQYF.

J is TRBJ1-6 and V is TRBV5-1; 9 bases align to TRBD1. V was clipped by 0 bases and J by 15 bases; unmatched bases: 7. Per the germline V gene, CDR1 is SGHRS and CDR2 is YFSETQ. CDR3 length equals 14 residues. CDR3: CASSLGDRVPVLHF. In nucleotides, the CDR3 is TGCGCCAGCAGCTTGGGGGACAGGGTCCCCGTCCTCCACTTT.

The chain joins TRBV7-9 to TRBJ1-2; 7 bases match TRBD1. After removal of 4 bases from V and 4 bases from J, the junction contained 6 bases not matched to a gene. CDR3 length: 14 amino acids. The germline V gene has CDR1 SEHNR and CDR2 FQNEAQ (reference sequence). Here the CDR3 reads CASSSDREPYGYTF. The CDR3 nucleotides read TGTGCCAGCAGCTCCGACAGGGAGCCCTATGGCTACACCTTC.

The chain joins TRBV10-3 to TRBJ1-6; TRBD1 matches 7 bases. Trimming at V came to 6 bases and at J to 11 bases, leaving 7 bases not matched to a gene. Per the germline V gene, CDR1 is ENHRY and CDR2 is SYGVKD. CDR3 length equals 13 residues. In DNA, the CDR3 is TGTGCCATCAGGGGGGTAGGGACAGCACCCCTCCACTTT. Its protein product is CAIRGVGTAPLHF.

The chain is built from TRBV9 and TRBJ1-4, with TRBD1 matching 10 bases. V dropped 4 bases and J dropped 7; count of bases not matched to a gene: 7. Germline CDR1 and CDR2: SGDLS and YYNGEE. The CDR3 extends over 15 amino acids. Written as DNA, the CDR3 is TGTGCCAGCAGCCCTCAGACAGGGGGCACTGAAAAACTGTTTTTT. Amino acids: CASSPQTGGTEKLFF.

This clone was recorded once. The CDR3 is CASSVRGTGTADTQYF. CDR3 DNA sequence: TGTGCCAGCAGCGTCCGGGGGACAGGAACAGCAGATACGCAGTATTTT. The genes are TRBV9 and TRBJ2-3; 8 nucleotides agree with TRBD1. J lost 4 bases, V lost 2 bases, and 9 bases had no gene match. Germline V gene lookup returns CDR1 SGDLS and CDR2 YYNGEE. The CDR3 extends over 16 amino acids.

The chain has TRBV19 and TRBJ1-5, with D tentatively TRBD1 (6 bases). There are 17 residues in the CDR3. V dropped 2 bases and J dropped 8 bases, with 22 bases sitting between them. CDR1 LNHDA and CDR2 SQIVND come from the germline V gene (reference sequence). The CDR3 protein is CASSITGVGRGFEPQHF. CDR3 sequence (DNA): TGTGCCAGTAGTATAACAGGAGTCGGCAGGGGCTTTGAGCCCCAGCATTTT.

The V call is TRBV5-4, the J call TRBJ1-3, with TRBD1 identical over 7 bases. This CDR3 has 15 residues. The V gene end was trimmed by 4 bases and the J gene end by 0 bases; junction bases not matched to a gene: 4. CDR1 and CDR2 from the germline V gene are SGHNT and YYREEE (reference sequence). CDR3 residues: CASSLRQGSGNTIYF. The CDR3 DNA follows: TGTGCCAGCAGCCTCAGACAGGGCTCTGGAAACACCATATATTTT. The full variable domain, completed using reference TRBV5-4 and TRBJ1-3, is ETGVTQSPTHLIKTRGQQVTLRCSSQSGHNTVSWYQQALGQGPQFIFQYYREEENGRGNFPPRFSGLQFPNYSSELNVNALELDDSALYLCASSLRQGSGNTIYFGEGSWLTVV.

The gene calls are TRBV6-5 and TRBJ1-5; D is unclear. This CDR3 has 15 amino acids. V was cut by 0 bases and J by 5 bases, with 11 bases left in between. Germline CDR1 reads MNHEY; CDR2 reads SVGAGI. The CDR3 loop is CASSYSLTADQPQHF. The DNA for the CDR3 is TGTGCCAGCAGTTACTCGCTAACAGCGGATCAGCCCCAGCATTTT.

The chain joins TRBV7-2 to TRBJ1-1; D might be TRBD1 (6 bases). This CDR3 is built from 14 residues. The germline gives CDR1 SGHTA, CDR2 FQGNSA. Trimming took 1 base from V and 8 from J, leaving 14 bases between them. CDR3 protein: CASSLGSRGSEAFF. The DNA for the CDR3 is TGTGCCAGCAGCTTAGGGTCAAGGGGGTCGGAAGCTTTCTTT.

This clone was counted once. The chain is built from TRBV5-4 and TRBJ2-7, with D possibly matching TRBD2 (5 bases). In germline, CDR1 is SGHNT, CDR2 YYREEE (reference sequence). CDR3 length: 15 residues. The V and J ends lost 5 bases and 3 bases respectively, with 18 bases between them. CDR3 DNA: TGTGCCAGCAGTCATGGAGGTCAAGGGAACTACGAGCAGTACTTC. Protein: CASSHGGQGNYEQYF. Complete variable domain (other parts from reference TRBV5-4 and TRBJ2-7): ETGVTQSPTHLIKTRGQQVTLRCSSQSGHNTVSWYQQALGQGPQFIFQYYREEENGRGNFPPRFSGLQFPNYSSELNVNALELDDSALYLCASSHGGQGNYEQYFGPGTRLTVT.